This entry describes one TCR beta chain. The entry originates in a study of cytotoxic CD8 clonotypes in ibrutinib-treated CLL. The ends were cut back, 4 bases at V and 4 bases at J, with 11 bases in the middle. Germline lookup yields CDR1 SGHKS and CDR2 YYEKEE (reference sequence). CDR3 length: 13 amino acids. Using immunoSEQ multiplex PCR, the repertoire was profiled, and TCRdb retains in-frame clones only, with some absent. The data contain about 130,000 clones, approximately 85% of them seen just once; the ten biggest clones take up about 1.9%. This TCR derives from a human donor with chronic lymphocytic leukemia. The sample in question was PBMCs, obtained after 24 months of ibrutinib treatment. The rearrangement joins TRBV5-5 to TRBJ1-2; possible D gene TRBD1, 5 bases. CDR3 loop: CASSAAGFYGYTF. CDR3 bases: TGTGCCAGCAGCGCCGCAGGGTTCTATGGCTACACCTTC.